This T cell receptor (beta chain) was documented in a study of blood T cell repertoires in COVID-19. At the level of the study: Samples representing acute and convalescent COVID-19 were sourced from the United States, Italy and Spain. T cells, B-cell-depleted T cells, or PBMCs provided the cDNA or gDNA that served as material.

Original processing methods: Cell counts per sample came from amplifying reference gene primers. Here immunoSEQ multiplex PCR was the method, and the copy in TCRdb shows in-frame clones only, minus some. The D gene and trimming were derived from the DNA, and the V and J assignments and clone size from that table. This sample carries 150,000 or so clones, approximately 82% of them seen once, and the ten largest clones take around 15%. CDR3 length: 16 residues. CDR1 is LNHDA and CDR2 is SQIVND in the germline V gene (reference sequence). Trimming took off 2 bases at V and 1 base at J, with 14 bases between the two ends.

The sequenced sample consisted of peripheral blood. V gene TRBV19 combines with J gene TRBJ2-5; TRBD1 is a possible D gene (6 bases). The TCR comes from a human donor with acute or convalescent COVID-19. The donor label of this sample is uncertain. The DNA of the CDR3 is TGTGCCAGTAGTATAAGGACTGGGGGCAGCCAAGAGACCCAGTACTTC. This codes for CASSIRTGGSQETQYF.